This T cell receptor (beta chain) was profiled in a study of cytomegalovirus exposure and HLA in healthy donors. The donors belonged to the roughly 110-subject validation cohort, separate from the approximately 670-subject first cohort. Sequencing was performed with immunoSEQ multiplex PCR; in TCRdb, only in-frame clones are kept and a portion is missing. In the table there are 200,000 to 250,000 clones, less than 90% of which are singletons. The TCR originated in a woman aged 18-35 years in good health and CMV-seronegative. The specimen sequenced was PBMCs.

The CDR3 loop reads CASSLDPNSPLHF. The CDR3 nucleotides read TGTGCCAGCAGCCTGGACCCGAATTCACCCCTCCACTTT. J is TRBJ1-6 and V is TRBV9, with unresolved D. Germline assignment: CDR1 SGDLS and CDR2 YYNGEE. The V gene lost 4 bases and the J gene lost 7 bases, with 9 bases spanning the gap. This CDR3 spans 13 amino acids.